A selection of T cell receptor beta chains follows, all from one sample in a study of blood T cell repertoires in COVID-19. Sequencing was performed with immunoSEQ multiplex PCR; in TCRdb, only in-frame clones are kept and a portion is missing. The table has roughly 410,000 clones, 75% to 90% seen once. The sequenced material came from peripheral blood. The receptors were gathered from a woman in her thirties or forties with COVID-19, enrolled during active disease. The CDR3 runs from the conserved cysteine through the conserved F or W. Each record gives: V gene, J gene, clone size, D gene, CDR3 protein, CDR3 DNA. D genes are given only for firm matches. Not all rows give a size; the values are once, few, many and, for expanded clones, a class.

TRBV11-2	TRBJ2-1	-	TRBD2	CASRDGAGVSPFF	TGTGCCAGCAGAGATGGGGCGGGAGTTTCCCCGTTCTTC
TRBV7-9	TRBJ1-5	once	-	CASSLISGGGNQPQHF	TGTGCCAGCAGCTTAATTTCGGGGGGGGGCAATCAGCCCCAGCATTTT
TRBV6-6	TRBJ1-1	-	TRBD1	CASRPADRVHEAFF	TGTGCCAGCAGGCCGGCGGACAGGGTGCATGAAGCTTTCTTT
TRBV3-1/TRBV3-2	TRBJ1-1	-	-	CASSQAINTEAFF	TGTGCCAGCAGCCAAGCCATTAACACTGAAGCTTTCTTT
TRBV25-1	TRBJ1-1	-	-	CASSVDSANTEAFF	TGTGCCAGCAGCGTAGACAGTGCTAACACTGAAGCTTTCTTT
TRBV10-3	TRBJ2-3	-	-	CAISNNADTQYF	TGTGCCATCAGTAACAACGCAGATACGCAGTATTTT
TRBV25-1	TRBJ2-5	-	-	CASSIRVQETQYF	TGTGCCAGCAGTATCCGGGTCCAAGAGACCCAGTACTTC
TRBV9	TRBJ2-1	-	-	CASSVGLGGYNEQFF	TGTGCCAGCAGCGTTGGCCTAGGGGGCTACAATGAGCAGTTCTTC
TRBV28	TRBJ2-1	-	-	CATTTGYNEQFF	TGTGCCACCACTACAGGGTACAATGAGCAGTTCTTC
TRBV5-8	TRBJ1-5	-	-	CASSLEQGNQPQHF	TGTGCCAGCAGCTTGGAACAGGGTAATCAGCCCCAGCATTTT
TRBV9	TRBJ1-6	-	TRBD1	CASSPYGQGRNSPLHF	TGTGCCAGCAGCCCCTACGGACAGGGGAGGAATTCACCCCTCCACTTT
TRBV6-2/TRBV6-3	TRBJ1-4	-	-	CASSYIATNEKLFF	TGTGCCAGCAGTTACATCGCAACTAATGAAAAACTGTTTTTT
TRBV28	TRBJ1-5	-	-	CASSLYHPGAQHF	TGTGCCAGCAGTTTATACCACCCCGGAGCCCAGCATTTT
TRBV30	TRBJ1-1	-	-	CAWRANTEAFF	TGTGCCTGGAGAGCGAACACTGAAGCTTTCTTT
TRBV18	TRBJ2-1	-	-	CASSPAVGGTTYNEQFF	TGTGCCAGCTCACCCGCGGTGGGCGGGACGACCTACAATGAGCAGTTCTTC
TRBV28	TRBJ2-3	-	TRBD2	CASSFGGVLDTQYF	TGTGCCAGCAGTTTTGGGGGGGTACTAGATACGCAGTATTTT
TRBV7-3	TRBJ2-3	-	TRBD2	CASSRAGGSTDTQYF	TGTGCCAGCAGCCGAGCGGGGGGGAGCACAGATACGCAGTATTTT
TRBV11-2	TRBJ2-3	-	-	CASSLPGPAGQYF	TGTGCCAGCAGCTTGCCCGGTCCTGCTGGGCAGTATTTT
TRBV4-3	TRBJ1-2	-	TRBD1	CASSQDRVGGGYTF	TGCGCCAGCAGCCAGGACAGGGTCGGGGGTGGCTACACCTTC
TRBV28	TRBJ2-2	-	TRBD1	CACRQGASGELFF	TGTGCCTGCCGACAGGGGGCCTCCGGGGAGCTGTTTTTT
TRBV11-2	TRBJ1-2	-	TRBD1	CASSRGQGRHYGYTF	TGTGCCAGCAGCCGAGGACAGGGGCGGCACTATGGCTACACCTTC
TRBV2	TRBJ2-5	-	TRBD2	CASGGLAGAGETQYF	TGTGCCAGCGGTGGACTAGCGGGAGCTGGGGAGACCCAGTACTTC
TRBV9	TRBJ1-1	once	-	CASSALNTEAFF	TGTGCCAGCAGCGCCTTGAACACTGAAGCTTTCTTT
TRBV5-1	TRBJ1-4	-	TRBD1	CASSLEQGNEKLFF	TGCGCCAGCAGCTTGGAACAGGGGAATGAAAAACTGTTTTTT
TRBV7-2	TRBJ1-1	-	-	CASSSFLNTEAFF	TGTGCCAGCAGTTCGTTCTTGAACACTGAAGCTTTCTTT